This T cell receptor (beta chain) was sequenced in a study of preoperative IRX-2 immunotherapy in early breast cancer. CDR3 length: 15 residues. The ends lost 5 bases at V and 7 bases at J; junction bases unmatched: 7. Germline values: CDR1 SEHNR, CDR2 FQNEAQ (reference sequence). Only in-frame clones appear in the TCRdb table, and some are missing; sequencing was by immunoSEQ multiplex PCR. This sample has about 24,000 clones, with around nine tenths found just once. Treatment given: preoperative locoregional IRX-2 cytokine immunotherapy. Preoperative locoregional IRX-2 cytokine immunotherapy was tested in the phase Ib source study.

Sequencing used tumor tissue, obtained after IRX-2 immunotherapy. The clonotype originates from a human donor with breast cancer. The chain uses TRBV7-9 and TRBJ2-1, with TRBD1 identical over 11 bases. The CDR3 sequence: CASSQGQGARNEQFF. The DNA of the CDR3 is TGTGCCAGCAGCCAAGGACAGGGGGCGCGAAATGAGCAGTTCTTC.